These T cell receptor beta chains were read from a single sample in a study of Graves' ophthalmopathy and Graves' hyperthyroidism. TCRdb analysed the multiplex PCR reads with MiXCR anew, one entry per CDR3 protein. Here the sample spans about 740,000 distinct CDR3 sequences, roughly two fifths being singletons. The source material was peripheral blood. The receptor set was obtained from an adult man with Graves' ophthalmopathy. Each CDR3 is given with its conserved first and last residue. Size is stated for part of the rows, as once, few or many counts, or as a class when the clone is expanded.

v_call	clone_size	cdr3_length	j_call	cdr3_aa
TRBV15	.	16	TRBJ1-1	CATRAGRGGGNTEAFF
TRBV5-8	many	13	TRBJ2-5	CASSWDRGETQYF
TRBV5-1	.	13	TRBJ2-2	CASSGRSTGELFF
TRBV25-1	.	17	TRBJ2-7	CASSPPTTGISSYEQYF
TRBV7-8	few	16	TRBJ1-5	CASSLGQGNVNQPQHF
TRBV7-2	.	15	TRBJ2-5	CASSLVWRPQETQYF
TRBV29-1	many	16	TRBJ1-1	CSVEVTGGLANTEAFF
TRBV7-9	.	20	TRBJ1-2	CASSLLKFGTVASFLYGYTF
TRBV6-2/TRBV6-3	.	16	TRBJ2-2	CASSLIPGGNTGELFF
TRBV6-6	many	12	TRBJ1-3	CASSWSENTIYF
TRBV2	.	15	TRBJ2-7	CASSLSGQNSYEQYF
TRBV10-3	.	15	TRBJ1-3	CASNPTYSSGNTIYF
TRBV2	.	15	TRBJ1-2	CASSPGGSQIYGYTF
TRBV20-1	.	13	TRBJ1-1	CSAGGAGGTEAFF
TRBV7-9	many	17	TRBJ2-2	CASSLDQQGVSAGELFF
TRBV29-1	.	17	TRBJ2-7	CSVSQGVTEEGSYEQYF
TRBV7-8	.	16	TRBJ2-5	CASSRLPGPREETQYF
TRBV7-9	few	11	TRBJ1-2	CAIGTLYGYTF
TRBV5-1	few	13	TRBJ2-7	CASSFQGNSEQYF
TRBV9	.	13	TRBJ2-7	CASSRTGTGEQYF
TRBV2	many	16	TRBJ1-6	CASSEYEPGGEVPLHF
TRBV10-3	.	14	TRBJ1-5	CASIPTGSNQPQHF
TRBV24-1	few	14	TRBJ2-3	CATAGQGSTDTQYF
TRBV25-1	many	14	TRBJ2-2	CASSEMGRTGELFF